Listed below are T cell receptor beta chains from one sample, sequenced in a study of cytomegalovirus exposure and HLA in healthy donors. The table came from immunoSEQ multiplex PCR; TCRdb's copy has only in-frame clones and leaves some out. The table includes fewer than 140,000 clones, about 70% detected once. Sequences were obtained from PBMCs. The receptors shown here come from a female donor in good health and CMV-seronegative. Both conserved end residues are part of each CDR3. Fields, in order: clone size, D gene, V gene, J gene, CDR3 protein, CDR3 DNA. D genes are given only for firm matches. Clone size, where shown, is once, few, many, or a class for clones that have expanded.

size: few; D: TRBD2; V: TRBV19; J: TRBJ2-1; CDR3: CASSIGGAGGPRNEQFF; DNA: TGTGCCAGTAGTATAGGGGGGGCGGGAGGGCCCCGCAATGAGCAGTTCTTC
size: NA; D: TRBD1; V: TRBV7-6; J: TRBJ1-6; CDR3: CASSLGQGGNSPLHF; DNA: TGTGCCAGCAGCTTAGGACAGGGCGGTAATTCACCCCTCCACTTT
size: NA; D: TRBD1; V: TRBV28; J: TRBJ2-1; CDR3: CASSLQWTGGHNEQFF; DNA: TGTGCCAGCAGTTTACAGTGGACAGGGGGGCACAATGAGCAGTTCTTC
size: NA; D: TRBD2; V: TRBV11-3; J: TRBJ2-1; CDR3: CASSLGLAGGYNEQFF; DNA: TGTGCCAGCAGCTTAGGTCTAGCGGGAGGCTACAATGAGCAGTTCTTC
size: NA; D: TRBD1; V: TRBV2; J: TRBJ1-3; CDR3: CASSERAGGAYGNTIYF; DNA: TGTGCCAGCAGTGAAAGGGCAGGGGGCGCTTATGGAAACACCATATATTTT
size: NA; D: TRBD2; V: TRBV27; J: TRBJ2-1; CDR3: CASVALAGVSNEQFF; DNA: TGTGCCAGCGTTGCTCTAGCGGGAGTTAGCAATGAGCAGTTCTTC
size: NA; D: NA; V: TRBV5-1; J: TRBJ2-7; CDR3: CASSLQPRDSPYEQYF; DNA: TGCGCCAGCAGCTTGCAGCCCCGGGACTCCCCCTACGAGCAGTACTTC
size: once; D: TRBD1; V: TRBV30; J: TRBJ2-5; CDR3: CSGQDMATQYF; DNA: TGTAGTGGACAGGATATGGCGACCCAGTACTTC
size: NA; D: NA; V: TRBV7-8; J: TRBJ2-7; CDR3: CASSRGQYYEQYF; DNA: TGTGCCAGCAGCCGAGGACAGTACTACGAGCAGTACTTC
size: few; D: TRBD1; V: TRBV7-9; J: TRBJ1-1; CDR3: CASSLVQGSWSEAFF; DNA: TGTGCCAGCAGCTTAGTACAGGGGTCTTGGAGCGAAGCTTTCTTT
size: NA; D: TRBD1; V: TRBV10-3; J: TRBJ2-1; CDR3: CATSTRQGIYNEQFF; DNA: TGTGCCACCTCAACGCGACAGGGAATCTACAATGAGCAGTTCTTC
size: few; D: TRBD2; V: TRBV30; J: TRBJ2-7; CDR3: CALRGKAFPYEQYF; DNA: TGTGCCTTGCGGGGGAAAGCGTTTCCCTACGAGCAGTACTTC
size: NA; D: NA; V: TRBV6-4; J: TRBJ1-2; CDR3: CASSPLIHQGFVYGYTF; DNA: TGTGCCAGCAGCCCCTTGATCCATCAGGGTTTCGTCTATGGCTACACCTTC
size: NA; D: NA; V: TRBV7-9; J: TRBJ2-5; CDR3: CASSRKRFGFGGWETQYF; DNA: TGTGCCAGCAGCCGGAAACGGTTCGGGTTCGGGGGATGGGAGACCCAGTACTTC
size: NA; D: TRBD2; V: TRBV5-4; J: TRBJ2-7; CDR3: CASSLQGLAGGRSQYF; DNA: TGTGCCAGCAGCCTCCAAGGACTAGCGGGAGGGCGGTCGCAGTACTTC
size: NA; D: TRBD2; V: TRBV10-3; J: TRBJ2-2; CDR3: CAISGRASGMQVPTTGELFF; DNA: TGTGCCATCAGTGGGCGGGCTAGCGGGATGCAAGTCCCGACCACCGGGGAGCTGTTTTTT
size: NA; D: TRBD1; V: TRBV29-1; J: TRBJ2-7; CDR3: CSVWTGAGPYEQYF; DNA: TGCAGCGTTTGGACAGGGGCCGGACCCTACGAGCAGTACTTC
size: NA; D: TRBD1; V: TRBV2; J: TRBJ1-1; CDR3: CASSPPRGLMTEAFF; DNA: TGTGCCAGCAGTCCCCCCAGGGGGCTTATGACTGAAGCTTTCTTT
size: few; D: NA; V: TRBV2; J: TRBJ1-2; CDR3: CASSADRNYGYTF; DNA: TGTGCCAGCAGTGCCGACAGAAACTATGGCTACACCTTC
size: NA; D: TRBD2; V: TRBV4-3; J: TRBJ2-3; CDR3: CASSQDAGGATDTQYF; DNA: TGCGCCAGCAGCCAAGATGCGGGAGGGGCGACAGATACGCAGTATTTT
size: NA; D: TRBD1; V: TRBV6-5; J: TRBJ2-7; CDR3: CASGTALYEQYF; DNA: TGTGCCAGCGGGACAGCGCTCTACGAGCAGTACTTC
size: NA; D: NA; V: TRBV27; J: TRBJ1-1; CDR3: CASSMGRGGRTEAFF; DNA: TGTGCCAGCAGTATGGGAAGGGGGGGCCGGACTGAAGCTTTCTTT
size: NA; D: NA; V: TRBV15; J: TRBJ2-2; CDR3: CATSRGWLEAPGELFF; DNA: TGTGCCACCAGCAGAGGATGGCTGGAGGCCCCCGGGGAGCTGTTTTTT
size: NA; D: TRBD1; V: TRBV5-1; J: TRBJ2-7; CDR3: CASSSRTGGELVYEQYF; DNA: TGCGCCAGCAGCTCCCGGACAGGGGGCGAATTGGTCTACGAGCAGTACTTC
size: NA; D: NA; V: TRBV28; J: TRBJ2-7; CDR3: CASSRGLSGTF; DNA: TGTGCCAGCAGCCGGGGACTGTCTGGAACCTTC
size: few; D: TRBD1; V: TRBV10-3; J: TRBJ2-7; CDR3: CAISGQGVGEQYF; DNA: TGTGCCATCAGTGGACAGGGCGTGGGCGAGCAGTACTTC
size: NA; D: TRBD2; V: TRBV19; J: TRBJ2-7; CDR3: CASSIPPEELAETSYEQYF; DNA: TGTGCCAGTAGTATTCCCCCCGAGGAACTAGCGGAAACCTCCTACGAGCAGTACTTC
size: NA; D: NA; V: TRBV19; J: TRBJ1-2; CDR3: CASSMAGGEDGYTF; DNA: TGTGCCAGTAGTATGGCGGGGGGCGAAGATGGCTACACCTTC
size: once; D: TRBD1; V: TRBV27; J: TRBJ1-4; CDR3: CASRPVGQVGKLFF; DNA: TGTGCCAGCAGGCCCGTCGGACAGGTTGGAAAACTGTTTTTT
size: NA; D: NA; V: TRBV4-2; J: TRBJ1-2; CDR3: CASSQGGRANYGYTF; DNA: TGTGCCAGCAGCCAAGGGGGGCGCGCTAACTATGGCTACACCTTC
size: NA; D: TRBD2; V: TRBV29-1; J: TRBJ2-3; CDR3: CSVEERGLAGGGRTQYF; DNA: TGCAGCGTTGAAGAAAGAGGACTAGCGGGAGGAGGACGTACGCAGTATTTT
size: NA; D: TRBD1; V: TRBV10-3; J: TRBJ2-7; CDR3: CAIRGQGALNEQYF; DNA: TGTGCCATCAGGGGACAGGGGGCTCTGAATGAGCAGTACTTC
size: NA; D: NA; V: TRBV5-4; J: TRBJ2-7; CDR3: CASLMPLSIYEQYF; DNA: TGTGCCAGCCTAATGCCCCTGTCCATCTACGAGCAGTACTTC